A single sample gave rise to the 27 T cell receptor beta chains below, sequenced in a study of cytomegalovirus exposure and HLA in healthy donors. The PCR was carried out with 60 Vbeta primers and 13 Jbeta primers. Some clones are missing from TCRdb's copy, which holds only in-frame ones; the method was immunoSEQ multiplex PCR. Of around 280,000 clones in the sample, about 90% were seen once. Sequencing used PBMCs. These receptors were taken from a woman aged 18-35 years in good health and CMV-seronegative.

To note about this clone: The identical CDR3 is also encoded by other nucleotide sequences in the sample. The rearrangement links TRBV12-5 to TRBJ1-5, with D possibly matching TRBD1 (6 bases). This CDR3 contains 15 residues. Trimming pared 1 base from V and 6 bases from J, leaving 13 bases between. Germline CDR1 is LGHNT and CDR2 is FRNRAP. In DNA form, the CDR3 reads TGTGCTAGTGGTTTGGCACAGGGTGTGGGTCAGCCCCAGCATTTT. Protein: CASGLAQGVGQPQHF.

The CDR3: CASSYSNRGTEAFF. In nucleotides, the CDR3 is TGTGCCAGCAGTTACTCGAACAGGGGGACTGAAGCTTTCTTT. The J gene is TRBJ1-1, the V gene TRBV6-5; TRBD1 matches at 8 bases. CDR3 length: 14 amino acids. Germline-derived CDR1 and CDR2 are MNHEY and SVGAGI. Trimming removed 0 bases from V and 5 bases from J; junction bases left unmatched: 2.

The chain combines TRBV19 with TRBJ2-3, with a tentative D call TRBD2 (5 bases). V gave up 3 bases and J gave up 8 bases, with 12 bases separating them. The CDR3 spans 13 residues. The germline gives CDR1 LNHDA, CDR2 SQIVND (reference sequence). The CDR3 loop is CASSMWGVVTQYF. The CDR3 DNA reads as TGTGCCAGTAGTATGTGGGGAGTGGTTACGCAGTATTTT.

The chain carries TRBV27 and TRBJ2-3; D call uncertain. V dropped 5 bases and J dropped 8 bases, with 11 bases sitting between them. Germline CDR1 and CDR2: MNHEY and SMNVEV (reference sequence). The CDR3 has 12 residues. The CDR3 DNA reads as TGTGCCAGCAGTCCCCGGTCGGGTACGCAGTATTTT. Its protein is CASSPRSGTQYF.

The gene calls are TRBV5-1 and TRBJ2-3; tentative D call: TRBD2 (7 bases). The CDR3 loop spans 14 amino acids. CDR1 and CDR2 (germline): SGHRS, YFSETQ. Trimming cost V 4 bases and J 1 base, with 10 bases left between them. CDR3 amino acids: CASSQGGGTDTQYF. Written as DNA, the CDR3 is TGCGCCAGCAGCCAAGGGGGGGGCACAGATACGCAGTATTTT. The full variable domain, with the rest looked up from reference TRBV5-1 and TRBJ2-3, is KAGVTQTPRYLIKTRGQQVTLSCSPISGHRSVSWYQQTPGQGLQFLFEYFSETQRNKGNFPGRFSGRQFSNSRSEMNVSTLELGDSALYLCASSQGGGTDTQYFGPGTRLTVL.

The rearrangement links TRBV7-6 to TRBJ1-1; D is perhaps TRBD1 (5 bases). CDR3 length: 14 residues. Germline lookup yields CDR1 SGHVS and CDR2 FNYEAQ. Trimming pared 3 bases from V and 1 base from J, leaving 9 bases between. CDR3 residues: CASSFFGQNTEAFF. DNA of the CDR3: TGTGCCAGCAGCTTCTTTGGACAGAACACTGAAGCTTTCTTT. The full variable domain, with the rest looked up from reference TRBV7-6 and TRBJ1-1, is GAGVSQSPRYKVTKRGQDVALRCDPISGHVSLYWYRQALGQGPEFLTYFNYEAQQDKSGLPNDRFSAERPEGSISTLTIQRTEQRDSAMYRCASSFFGQNTEAFFGQGTRLTVV.

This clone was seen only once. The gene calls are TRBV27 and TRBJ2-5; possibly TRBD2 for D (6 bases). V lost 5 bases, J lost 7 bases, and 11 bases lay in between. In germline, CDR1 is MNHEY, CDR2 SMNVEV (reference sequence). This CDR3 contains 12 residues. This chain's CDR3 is CASSLLGGTQYF. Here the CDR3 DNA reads TGTGCCAGCAGTCTACTCGGGGGGACCCAGTACTTC.

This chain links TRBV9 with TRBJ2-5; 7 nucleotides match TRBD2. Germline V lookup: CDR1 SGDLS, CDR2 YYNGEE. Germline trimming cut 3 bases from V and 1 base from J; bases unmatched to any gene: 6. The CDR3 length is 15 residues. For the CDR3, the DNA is TGTGCCAGCAGCGCAAGCGGGGTAATCCAAGAGACCCAGTACTTC. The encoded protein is CASSASGVIQETQYF. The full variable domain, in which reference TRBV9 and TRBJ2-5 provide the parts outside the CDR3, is DSGVTQTPKHLITATGQRVTLRCSPRSGDLSVYWYQQSLDQGLQFLIQYYNGEERAKGNILERFSAQQFPDLHSELNLSSLELGDSALYFCASSASGVIQETQYFGPGTRLLVL.

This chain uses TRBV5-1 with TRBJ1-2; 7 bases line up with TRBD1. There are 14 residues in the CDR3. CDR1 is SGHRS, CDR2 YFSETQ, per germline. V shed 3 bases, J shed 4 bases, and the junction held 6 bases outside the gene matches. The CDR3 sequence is CASSWDSNSYGYTF. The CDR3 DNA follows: TGCGCCAGCAGCTGGGACAGCAACTCCTATGGCTACACCTTC.

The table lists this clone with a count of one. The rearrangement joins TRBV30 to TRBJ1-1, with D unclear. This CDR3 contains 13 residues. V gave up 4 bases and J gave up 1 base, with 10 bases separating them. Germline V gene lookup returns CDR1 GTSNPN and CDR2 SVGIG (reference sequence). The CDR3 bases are TGTGCCTGGACAGGTGGCCCGAACACTGAAGCTTTCTTT. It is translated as CAWTGGPNTEAFF.

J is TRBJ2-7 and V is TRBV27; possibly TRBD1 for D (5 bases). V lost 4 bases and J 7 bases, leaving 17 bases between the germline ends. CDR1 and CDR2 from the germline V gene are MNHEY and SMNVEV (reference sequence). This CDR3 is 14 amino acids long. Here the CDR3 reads CASSSFQGMGEQYF. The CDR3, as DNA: TGTGCCAGCAGTTCTTTTCAGGGAATGGGGGAGCAGTACTTC.

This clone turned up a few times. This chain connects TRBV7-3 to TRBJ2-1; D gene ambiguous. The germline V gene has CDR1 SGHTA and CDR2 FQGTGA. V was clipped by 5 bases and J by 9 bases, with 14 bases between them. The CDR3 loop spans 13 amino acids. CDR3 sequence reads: CASSPHQTGEQFF. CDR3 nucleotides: TGTGCCAGCAGCCCCCACCAAACCGGTGAGCAGTTCTTC.

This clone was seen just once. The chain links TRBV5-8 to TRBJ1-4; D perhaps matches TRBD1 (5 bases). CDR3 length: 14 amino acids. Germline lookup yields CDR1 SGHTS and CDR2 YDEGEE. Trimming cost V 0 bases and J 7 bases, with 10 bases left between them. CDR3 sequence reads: CASSLGQGGEKLFF. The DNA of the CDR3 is TGTGCCAGCAGCTTGGGTCAGGGAGGTGAAAAACTGTTTTTT.

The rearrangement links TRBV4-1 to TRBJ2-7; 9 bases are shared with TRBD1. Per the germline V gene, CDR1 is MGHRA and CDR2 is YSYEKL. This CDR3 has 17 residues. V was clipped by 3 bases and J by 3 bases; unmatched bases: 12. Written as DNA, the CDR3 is TGCGCCAGCAGCCAGGTTGGGGCGGGACAGGGTAACTACGAGCAGTACTTC. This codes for CASSQVGAGQGNYEQYF.

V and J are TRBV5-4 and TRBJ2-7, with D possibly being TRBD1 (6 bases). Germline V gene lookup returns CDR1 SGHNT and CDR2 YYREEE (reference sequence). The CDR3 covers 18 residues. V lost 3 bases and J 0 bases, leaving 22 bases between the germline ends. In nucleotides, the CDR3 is TGTGCCAGCAGCTACGGAAATCGAGGGACAACCGACTCCTACGAGCAGTACTTC. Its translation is CASSYGNRGTTDSYEQYF.

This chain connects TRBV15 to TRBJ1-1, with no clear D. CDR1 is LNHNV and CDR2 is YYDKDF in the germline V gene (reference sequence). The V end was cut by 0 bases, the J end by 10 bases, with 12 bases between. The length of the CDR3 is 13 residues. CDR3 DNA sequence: TGTGCCACCAGCAGAGATGTGGCCTCGGGAGCTTTCTTT. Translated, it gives CATSRDVASGAFF.

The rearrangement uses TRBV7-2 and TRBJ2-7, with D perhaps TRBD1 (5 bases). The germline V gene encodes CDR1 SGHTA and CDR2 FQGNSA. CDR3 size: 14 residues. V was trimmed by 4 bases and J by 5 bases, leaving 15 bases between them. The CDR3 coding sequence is TGTGCCAGCAGCTCGAACTCAGGGTATAACGAGCAGTACTTC. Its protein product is CASSSNSGYNEQYF. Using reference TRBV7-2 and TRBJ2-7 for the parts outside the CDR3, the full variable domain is GAGVSQSPSNKVTEKGKDVELRCDPISGHTALYWYRQSLGQGLEFLIYFQGNSAPDKSGLPSDRFSAERTGGSVSTLTIQRTQQEDSAVYLCASSSNSGYNEQYFGPGTRLTVT.

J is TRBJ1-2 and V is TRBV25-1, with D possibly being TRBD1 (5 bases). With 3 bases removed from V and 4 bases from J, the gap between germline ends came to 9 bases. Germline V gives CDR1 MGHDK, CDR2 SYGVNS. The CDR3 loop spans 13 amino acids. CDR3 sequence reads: CASSDMTAYGYTF. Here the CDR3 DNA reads TGTGCCAGCAGTGATATGACAGCCTATGGCTACACCTTC.

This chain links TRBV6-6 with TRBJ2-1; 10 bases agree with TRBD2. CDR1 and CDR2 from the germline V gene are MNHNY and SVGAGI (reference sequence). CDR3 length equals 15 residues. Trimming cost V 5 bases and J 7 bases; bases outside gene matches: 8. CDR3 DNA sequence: TGTGCCAGCAGTCCGCCTAGCGGGGGTGGGAATGAGCAGTTCTTC. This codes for CASSPPSGGGNEQFF.

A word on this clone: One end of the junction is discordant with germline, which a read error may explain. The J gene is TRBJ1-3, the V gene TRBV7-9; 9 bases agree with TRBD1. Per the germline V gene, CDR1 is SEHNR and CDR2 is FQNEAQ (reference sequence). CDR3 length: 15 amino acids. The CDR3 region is CSSSLGGQGENTIYF. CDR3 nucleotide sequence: TGTTCCAGCAGCTTAGGGGGACAGGGCGAAAACACCATATATTTT.

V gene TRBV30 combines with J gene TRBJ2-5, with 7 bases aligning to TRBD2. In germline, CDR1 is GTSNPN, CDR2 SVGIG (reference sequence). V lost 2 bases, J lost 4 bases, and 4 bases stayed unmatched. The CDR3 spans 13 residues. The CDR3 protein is CAWSKRGAETQYF. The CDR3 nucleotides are TGTGCCTGGAGTAAGCGGGGCGCAGAGACCCAGTACTTC. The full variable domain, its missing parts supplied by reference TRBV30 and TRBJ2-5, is SQTIHQWPATLVQPVGSPLSLECTVEGTSNPNLYWYRQAAGRGLQLLFYSVGIGQISSEVPQNLSASRPQDRQFILSSKKLLLSDSGFYLCAWSKRGAETQYFGPGTRLLVL.

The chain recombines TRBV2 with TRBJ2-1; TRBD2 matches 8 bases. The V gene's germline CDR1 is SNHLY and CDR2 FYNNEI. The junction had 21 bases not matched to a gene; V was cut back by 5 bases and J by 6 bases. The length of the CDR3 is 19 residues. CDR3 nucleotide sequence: TGTGCCAGCAGTCACTTGCAGAAGGGTCGGGGGGGGTATGTCAATGAGCAGTTCTTC. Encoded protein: CASSHLQKGRGGYVNEQFF.

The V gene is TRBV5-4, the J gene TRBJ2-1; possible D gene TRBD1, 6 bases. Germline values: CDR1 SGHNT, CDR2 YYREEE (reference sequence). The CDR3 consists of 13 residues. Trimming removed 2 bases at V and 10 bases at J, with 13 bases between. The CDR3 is CASSFMGAGEQFF. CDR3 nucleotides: TGTGCCAGCAGCTTTATGGGGGCTGGAGAGCAGTTCTTC.

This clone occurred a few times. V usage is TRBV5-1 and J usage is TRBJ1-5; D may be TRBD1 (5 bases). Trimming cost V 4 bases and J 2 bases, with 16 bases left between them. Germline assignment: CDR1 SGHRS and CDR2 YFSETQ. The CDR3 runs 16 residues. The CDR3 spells CASSAGPPAGNQPQHF. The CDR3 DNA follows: TGCGCCAGCAGCGCGGGGCCTCCCGCCGGCAATCAGCCCCAGCATTTT.

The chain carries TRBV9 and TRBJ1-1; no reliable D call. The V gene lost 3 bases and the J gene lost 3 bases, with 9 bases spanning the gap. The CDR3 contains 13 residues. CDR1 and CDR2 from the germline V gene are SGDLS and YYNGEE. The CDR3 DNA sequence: TGTGCCAGCAGCGCTTCCGGAGACACTGAAGCTTTCTTT. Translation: CASSASGDTEAFF.

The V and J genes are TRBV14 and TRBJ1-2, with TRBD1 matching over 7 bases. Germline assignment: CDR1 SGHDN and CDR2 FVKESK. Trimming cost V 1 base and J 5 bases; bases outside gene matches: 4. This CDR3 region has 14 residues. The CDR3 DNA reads TGTGCCAGCAGCCAAGGAGGGGGCGGGTATGGCTACACCTTC. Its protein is CASSQGGGGYGYTF.

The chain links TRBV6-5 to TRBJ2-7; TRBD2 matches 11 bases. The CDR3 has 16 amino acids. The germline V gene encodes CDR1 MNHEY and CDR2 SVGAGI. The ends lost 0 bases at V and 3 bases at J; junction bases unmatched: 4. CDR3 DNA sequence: TGTGCCAGCAGTTACTCGAATCTAGCGGGGGGCTACGAGCAGTACTTC. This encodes CASSYSNLAGGYEQYF.